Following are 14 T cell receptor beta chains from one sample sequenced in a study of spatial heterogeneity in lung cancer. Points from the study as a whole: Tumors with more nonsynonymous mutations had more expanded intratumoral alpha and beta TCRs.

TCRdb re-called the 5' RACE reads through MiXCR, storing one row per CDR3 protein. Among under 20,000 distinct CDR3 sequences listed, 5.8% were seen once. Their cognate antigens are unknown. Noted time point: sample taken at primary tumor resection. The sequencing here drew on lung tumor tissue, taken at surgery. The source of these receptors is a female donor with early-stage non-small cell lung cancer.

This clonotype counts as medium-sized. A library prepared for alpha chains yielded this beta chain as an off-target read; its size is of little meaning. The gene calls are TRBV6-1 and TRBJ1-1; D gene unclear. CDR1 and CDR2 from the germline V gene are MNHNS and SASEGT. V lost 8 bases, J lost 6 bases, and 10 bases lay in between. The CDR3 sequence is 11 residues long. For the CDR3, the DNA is TGTGCCAGCGACCGGTCACCTGAAGCTTTCTTT. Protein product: CASDRSPEAFF.

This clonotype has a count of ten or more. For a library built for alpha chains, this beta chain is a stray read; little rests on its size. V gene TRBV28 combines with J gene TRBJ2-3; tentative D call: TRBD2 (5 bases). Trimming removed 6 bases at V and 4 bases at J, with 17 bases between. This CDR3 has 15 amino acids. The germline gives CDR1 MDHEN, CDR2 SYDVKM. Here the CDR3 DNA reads TGTGCCAGCAGCCCGACGGGGAGCAACGCAGATACGCAGTATTTT. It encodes CASSPTGSNADTQYF.

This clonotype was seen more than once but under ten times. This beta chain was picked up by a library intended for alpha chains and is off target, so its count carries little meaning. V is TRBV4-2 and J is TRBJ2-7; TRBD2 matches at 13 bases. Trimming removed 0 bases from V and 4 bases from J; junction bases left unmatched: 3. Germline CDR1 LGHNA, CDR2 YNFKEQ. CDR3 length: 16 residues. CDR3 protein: CASSQELAGGPYEQYF. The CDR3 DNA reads TGTGCCAGCAGCCAAGAACTAGCGGGAGGGCCTTACGAGCAGTACTTC.

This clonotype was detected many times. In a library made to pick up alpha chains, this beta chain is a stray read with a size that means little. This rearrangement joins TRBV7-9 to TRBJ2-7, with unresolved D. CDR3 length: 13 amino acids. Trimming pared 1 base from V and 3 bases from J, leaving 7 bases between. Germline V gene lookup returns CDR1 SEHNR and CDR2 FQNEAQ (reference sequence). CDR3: CASSLGSVYEQYF. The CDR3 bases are TGTGCCAGCAGCTTAGGTTCCGTCTACGAGCAGTACTTC.

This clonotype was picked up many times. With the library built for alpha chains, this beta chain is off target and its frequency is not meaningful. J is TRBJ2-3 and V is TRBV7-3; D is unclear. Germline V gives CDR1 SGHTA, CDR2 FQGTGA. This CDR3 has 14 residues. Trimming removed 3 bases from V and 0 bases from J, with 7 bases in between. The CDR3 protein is CASSFSASTDTQYF. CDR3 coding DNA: TGTGCCAGCAGCTTCAGCGCGAGCACAGATACGCAGTATTTT.

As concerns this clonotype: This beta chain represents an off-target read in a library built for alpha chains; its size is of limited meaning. CDR3 DNA: TGTGCCAGCAGCCAAGTCTGGGGCCAAGAGACCCAGTACTTC. Translation gives CASSQVWGQETQYF. The rearrangement links TRBV14 to TRBJ2-5; D unclear. CDR3 length: 14 residues. Germline V gene data show CDR1 as SGHDN and CDR2 as FVKESK. The germline V and J ends were trimmed by 1 base and 1 base, with 7 bases remaining between them.

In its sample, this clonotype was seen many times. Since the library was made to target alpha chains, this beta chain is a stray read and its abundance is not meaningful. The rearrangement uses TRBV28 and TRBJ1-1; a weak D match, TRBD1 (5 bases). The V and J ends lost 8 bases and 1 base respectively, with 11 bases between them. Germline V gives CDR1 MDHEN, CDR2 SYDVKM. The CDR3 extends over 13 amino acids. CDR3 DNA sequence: TGTGCCAGCTCTGGGGGTTGGAACACTGAAGCTTTCTTT. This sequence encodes CASSGGWNTEAFF.

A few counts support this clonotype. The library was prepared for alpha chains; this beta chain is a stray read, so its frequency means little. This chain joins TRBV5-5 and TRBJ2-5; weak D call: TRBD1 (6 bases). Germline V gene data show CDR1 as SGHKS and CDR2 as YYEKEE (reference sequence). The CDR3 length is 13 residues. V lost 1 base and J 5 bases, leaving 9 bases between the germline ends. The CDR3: CASSLTGPETQYF. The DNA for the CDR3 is TGTGCCAGCAGCTTGACAGGGCCCGAGACCCAGTACTTC.

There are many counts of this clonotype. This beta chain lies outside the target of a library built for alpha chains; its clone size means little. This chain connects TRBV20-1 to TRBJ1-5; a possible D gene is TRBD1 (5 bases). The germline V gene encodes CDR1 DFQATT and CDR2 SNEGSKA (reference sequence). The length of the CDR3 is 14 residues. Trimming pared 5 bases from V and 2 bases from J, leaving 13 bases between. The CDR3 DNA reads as TGCAGTGCTGCCCCCAGGGTTGGCAATCAGCCCCAGCATTTT. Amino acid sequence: CSAAPRVGNQPQHF.

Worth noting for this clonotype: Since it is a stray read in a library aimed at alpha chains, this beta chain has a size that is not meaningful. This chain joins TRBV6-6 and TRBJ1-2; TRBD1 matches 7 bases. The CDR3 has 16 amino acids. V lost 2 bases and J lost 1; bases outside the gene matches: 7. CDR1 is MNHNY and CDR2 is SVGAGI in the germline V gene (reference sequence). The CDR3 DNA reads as TGTGCCAGCAGTTACGGCTGGGACAGCATTAACTATGGCTACACCTTC. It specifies CASSYGWDSINYGYTF.

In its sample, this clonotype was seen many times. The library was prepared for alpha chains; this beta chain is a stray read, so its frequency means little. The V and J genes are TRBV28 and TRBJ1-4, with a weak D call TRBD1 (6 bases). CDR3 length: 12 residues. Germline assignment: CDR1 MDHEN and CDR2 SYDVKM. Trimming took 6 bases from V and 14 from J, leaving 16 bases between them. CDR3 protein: CASSPRNRDLFF. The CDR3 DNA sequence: TGTGCCAGCAGCCCTCGGAACAGGGACCTGTTTTTT. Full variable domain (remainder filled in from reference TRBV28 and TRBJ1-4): DVKVTQSSRYLVKRTGEKVFLECVQDMDHENMFWYRQDPGLGLRLIYFSYDVKMKEKGDIPEGYSVSREKKERFSLILESASTNQTSMYLCASSPRNRDLFFGSGTQLSVL.

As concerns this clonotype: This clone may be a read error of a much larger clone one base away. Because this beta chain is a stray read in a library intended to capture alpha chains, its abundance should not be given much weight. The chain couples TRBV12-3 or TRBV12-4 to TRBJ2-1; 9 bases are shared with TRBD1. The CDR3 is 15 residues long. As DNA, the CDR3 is TGTGTCAGCAGCAGCCGGGACAGGGTATACAATGAGCAGTTCTTC. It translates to CVSSSRDRVYNEQFF.

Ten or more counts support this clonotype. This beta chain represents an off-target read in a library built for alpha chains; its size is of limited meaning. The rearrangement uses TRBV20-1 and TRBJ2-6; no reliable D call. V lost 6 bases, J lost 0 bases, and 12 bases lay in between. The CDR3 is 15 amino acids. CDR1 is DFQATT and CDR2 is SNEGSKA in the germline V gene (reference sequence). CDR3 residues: CSALDGSSGANVLTF. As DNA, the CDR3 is TGCAGTGCATTGGACGGCAGCTCTGGGGCCAACGTCCTGACTTTC.

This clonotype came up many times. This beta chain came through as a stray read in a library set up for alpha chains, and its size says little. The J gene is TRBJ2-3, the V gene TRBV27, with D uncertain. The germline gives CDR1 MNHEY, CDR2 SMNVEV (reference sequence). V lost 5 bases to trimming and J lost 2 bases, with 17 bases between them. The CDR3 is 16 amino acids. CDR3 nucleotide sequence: TGTGCCAGCAGTCCCCTCGTGGTAACATACACAGATACGCAGTATTTT. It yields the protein CASSPLVVTYTDTQYF.